The rows below give T cell receptor beta chains drawn from one sample of a study of T cell responses to AZD1222 COVID-19 vaccine. Method: immunoSEQ multiplex PCR; TCRdb's copy keeps in-frame clones and lacks some. The sample has roughly 270,000 clones, about 94% seen once; the top ten hold around 0.57%. The source was peripheral blood, collected 28 days after the second AZD1222 dose. These receptors were collected from an adult who received the AZD1222 COVID-19 vaccine. CDR3s include the opening cysteine and the closing phenylalanine or tryptophan. The order of the fields is clone size, J gene, V gene, D gene, CDR3 DNA, CDR3 protein. D genes are given only for firm matches. Clone size is stated in some rows and not others, as once, few, many or a class when expanded.

abundance: -; j_gene: TRBJ2-1; v_gene: TRBV15; d_gene: TRBD2; CDR3nt: TGTGCCACCAGCAACCCCACCGGGACTAGCGGGAGCTCCTACAATGAGCAGTTCTTC; CDR3aa: CATSNPTGTSGSSYNEQFF
abundance: -; j_gene: TRBJ2-7; v_gene: TRBV12-3/TRBV12-4; d_gene: -; CDR3nt: TGTGCCAGCAGAAAGGGCGGCTACGAGCAGTACTTC; CDR3aa: CASRKGGYEQYF
abundance: few; j_gene: TRBJ2-3; v_gene: TRBV6-1; d_gene: -; CDR3nt: TGTGCCAGCAAACTTACCACAGATACGCAGTATTTT; CDR3aa: CASKLTTDTQYF
abundance: -; j_gene: TRBJ1-2; v_gene: TRBV7-9; d_gene: -; CDR3nt: TGTGCCAGCAGCCGGAGTTCTAATCGCGGTCTCGGCTACACCTTC; CDR3aa: CASSRSSNRGLGYTF
abundance: -; j_gene: TRBJ2-1; v_gene: TRBV19; d_gene: TRBD2; CDR3nt: TGTGCCAGTAGGGGGGACCGGGAGGTGGTCAATGAGCAGTTCTTC; CDR3aa: CASRGDREVVNEQFF
abundance: -; j_gene: TRBJ2-7; v_gene: TRBV6-5; d_gene: TRBD2; CDR3nt: TGTGCCAGCAGACGGGGACTAGCGGGAGAAGGGGAGCAGTACTTC; CDR3aa: CASRRGLAGEGEQYF
abundance: -; j_gene: TRBJ2-5; v_gene: TRBV11-2; d_gene: TRBD2; CDR3nt: TGTGCCAGCAGCTCCTGGACTAGCGGGCCCCAAGAGACCCAGTACTTC; CDR3aa: CASSSWTSGPQETQYF
abundance: -; j_gene: TRBJ2-5; v_gene: TRBV28; d_gene: -; CDR3nt: TGTGCCAGCAGTTCCACTCTGGTACAAGAGACCCAGTACTTC; CDR3aa: CASSSTLVQETQYF
abundance: once; j_gene: TRBJ2-1; v_gene: TRBV10-3; d_gene: -; CDR3nt: TGTGCCACCGAAGCGACTCCATCCTACAATGAGCAGTTCTTC; CDR3aa: CATEATPSYNEQFF
abundance: -; j_gene: TRBJ2-4; v_gene: TRBV19; d_gene: TRBD2; CDR3nt: TGTGCCAGTAGTACAGGACTAGCGGGAGGGTCCATAGCCAAAAACATTCAGTACTTC; CDR3aa: CASSTGLAGGSIAKNIQYF
abundance: -; j_gene: TRBJ2-1; v_gene: TRBV28; d_gene: -; CDR3nt: TGTGCCAGCAACCGTCCAGGGTCAGAGCAGTTCTTC; CDR3aa: CASNRPGSEQFF
abundance: -; j_gene: TRBJ1-6; v_gene: TRBV5-1; d_gene: TRBD1; CDR3nt: TGCGCCAGCAGCCCCAGGACAGGCAACTCACCCCTCCACTTT; CDR3aa: CASSPRTGNSPLHF
abundance: -; j_gene: TRBJ2-2; v_gene: TRBV5-4; d_gene: TRBD2; CDR3nt: TGTGCCAGCAGCTTAGCGGGGGGGATGACCGGGGAGCTGTTTTTT; CDR3aa: CASSLAGGMTGELFF
abundance: -; j_gene: TRBJ1-4; v_gene: TRBV5-3; d_gene: -; CDR3nt: TGTGCCAGAAGCTTGACAGGGTGGAATGAAAAACTGTTTTTT; CDR3aa: CARSLTGWNEKLFF
abundance: -; j_gene: TRBJ2-3; v_gene: TRBV9; d_gene: TRBD2; CDR3nt: TGTGCCAGCAGTCTCGAGGGCGGGGGGAGCACAGATACGCAGTATTTT; CDR3aa: CASSLEGGGSTDTQYF
abundance: -; j_gene: TRBJ2-1; v_gene: TRBV7-2; d_gene: -; CDR3nt: TGTGCCAGCAGCTTAGACAGGGCGGCCTACAATGAGCAGTTCTTC; CDR3aa: CASSLDRAAYNEQFF
abundance: -; j_gene: TRBJ2-7; v_gene: TRBV28; d_gene: TRBD1; CDR3nt: TGTGCCAGCAGTACTCCGGGACAGGGGCTATACGAGCAGTACTTC; CDR3aa: CASSTPGQGLYEQYF
abundance: -; j_gene: TRBJ2-2; v_gene: TRBV18; d_gene: -; CDR3nt: TGTGCCAGCTCACACGACAGGAACACCGGGGAGCTGTTTTTT; CDR3aa: CASSHDRNTGELFF
abundance: -; j_gene: TRBJ1-6; v_gene: TRBV2; d_gene: -; CDR3nt: TGTGCCAGCAGCCAGTCGGGGGACAATTCACCCCTCCACTTT; CDR3aa: CASSQSGDNSPLHF
abundance: few; j_gene: TRBJ1-1; v_gene: TRBV5-1; d_gene: -; CDR3nt: TGCGCCAGCAGCTTGGTCAGCCTTAGAACTGAAGCTTTCTTT; CDR3aa: CASSLVSLRTEAFF
abundance: -; j_gene: TRBJ2-7; v_gene: TRBV7-9; d_gene: TRBD1; CDR3nt: TGTGCCAGCAGCTTCCGGACAGGGGCGGACTACGAGCAGTACTTC; CDR3aa: CASSFRTGADYEQYF
abundance: -; j_gene: TRBJ2-2; v_gene: TRBV19; d_gene: -; CDR3nt: TGTGCCAGTCAAGTGGGCCCATCGGGGTCCGGGGAGCTGTTTTTT; CDR3aa: CASQVGPSGSGELFF
abundance: -; j_gene: TRBJ1-5; v_gene: TRBV3-1/TRBV3-2; d_gene: -; CDR3nt: TGTGCCAGCAGCCAGGGTGGGTGGAGGGAGGATCAGCCCCAGCATTTT; CDR3aa: CASSQGGWREDQPQHF
abundance: -; j_gene: TRBJ1-5; v_gene: TRBV5-6; d_gene: TRBD1; CDR3nt: TGTGCCAGCAGCTCGCTGGGAGGGGGCGCGGGTCAGCCCCAGCATTTT; CDR3aa: CASSSLGGGAGQPQHF
abundance: -; j_gene: TRBJ1-6; v_gene: TRBV3-1/TRBV3-2; d_gene: -; CDR3nt: TGTGCCAGCACTACGGGATCCGGGGTTTCACCCCTCCACTTT; CDR3aa: CASTTGSGVSPLHF
abundance: -; j_gene: TRBJ2-1; v_gene: TRBV7-9; d_gene: -; CDR3nt: TGTGCCAGCAGCTTAAGCCTGGCGCGACAGAGTACCTATGAGCAGTTCTTC; CDR3aa: CASSLSLARQSTYEQFF
abundance: once; j_gene: TRBJ2-7; v_gene: TRBV13; d_gene: TRBD1; CDR3nt: TGTGCCAGCAGCTCCTCCGGGACAGGGGCCCACGAGCAGTACTTC; CDR3aa: CASSSSGTGAHEQYF
abundance: -; j_gene: TRBJ1-4; v_gene: TRBV25-1; d_gene: TRBD1; CDR3nt: TGTGCCAGCACGTCGCTGGGGACAGAAAATGAAAAACTGTTTTTT; CDR3aa: CASTSLGTENEKLFF
abundance: -; j_gene: TRBJ2-1; v_gene: TRBV12-3/TRBV12-4; d_gene: TRBD2; CDR3nt: TGTGCTGGGCGGGGGACCGACAATGAGCAGTTCTTC; CDR3aa: CAGRGTDNEQFF
abundance: -; j_gene: TRBJ1-3; v_gene: TRBV29-1; d_gene: -; CDR3nt: TGCAGCGTTGAAGATCATGGAAACACCATATATTTT; CDR3aa: CSVEDHGNTIYF
abundance: -; j_gene: TRBJ1-5; v_gene: TRBV4-3; d_gene: -; CDR3nt: TGCGCCAGCAGCCAAGATAGGGCAGATAGCAATCAGCCCCAGCATTTT; CDR3aa: CASSQDRADSNQPQHF
abundance: -; j_gene: TRBJ2-1; v_gene: TRBV3-1/TRBV3-2; d_gene: -; CDR3nt: TGTGCCAGCAGCTCAGGGAGTATCGGGGCAAATGAGCAGTTCTTC; CDR3aa: CASSSGSIGANEQFF
abundance: -; j_gene: TRBJ2-1; v_gene: TRBV3-1/TRBV3-2; d_gene: TRBD2; CDR3nt: TGTGCCAGCAGCCCCCCAGAGCCGGGAGGAGAGCAGTTCTTC; CDR3aa: CASSPPEPGGEQFF
abundance: -; j_gene: TRBJ1-6; v_gene: TRBV4-1; d_gene: -; CDR3nt: TGCGCCAGCAGCCATGCCCTAGAGCAAAGGCTCATCCACTTT; CDR3aa: CASSHALEQRLIHF
abundance: -; j_gene: TRBJ2-2; v_gene: TRBV7-3; d_gene: -; CDR3nt: TGTGCCAGCAGCCCCCGGCTAGGAGGGACCGGGGAGCTGTTTTTT; CDR3aa: CASSPRLGGTGELFF
abundance: -; j_gene: TRBJ2-3; v_gene: TRBV12-5; d_gene: TRBD1; CDR3nt: TGTGCTAGTGGTTTCGGACAGGGAGAGGCGGGAGATACGCAGTATTTT; CDR3aa: CASGFGQGEAGDTQYF
abundance: -; j_gene: TRBJ1-1; v_gene: TRBV19; d_gene: -; CDR3nt: TGTGCCAGTGGGGGTGGCAGGTACACTGAAGCTTTCTTT; CDR3aa: CASGGGRYTEAFF
abundance: -; j_gene: TRBJ1-2; v_gene: TRBV3-1/TRBV3-2; d_gene: -; CDR3nt: TGTGCCAGCAGCCAGGCTCCTCGACAGTATGGCTACACCTTC; CDR3aa: CASSQAPRQYGYTF
abundance: -; j_gene: TRBJ2-3; v_gene: TRBV2; d_gene: -; CDR3nt: TGTGCCAGCAGTGGACTCCCCCAGGTGGGGGGATTCACAGATACGCAGTATTTT; CDR3aa: CASSGLPQVGGFTDTQYF
abundance: -; j_gene: TRBJ1-5; v_gene: TRBV7-8; d_gene: -; CDR3nt: TGTGCCAGCAGCTGGACGAGGGTTGCGCAGCCCCAGCATTTT; CDR3aa: CASSWTRVAQPQHF
abundance: -; j_gene: TRBJ1-1; v_gene: TRBV10-1; d_gene: -; CDR3nt: TGCGCCAGCAGTGACTCACAGCCGAACACTGAAGCTTTCTTT; CDR3aa: CASSDSQPNTEAFF